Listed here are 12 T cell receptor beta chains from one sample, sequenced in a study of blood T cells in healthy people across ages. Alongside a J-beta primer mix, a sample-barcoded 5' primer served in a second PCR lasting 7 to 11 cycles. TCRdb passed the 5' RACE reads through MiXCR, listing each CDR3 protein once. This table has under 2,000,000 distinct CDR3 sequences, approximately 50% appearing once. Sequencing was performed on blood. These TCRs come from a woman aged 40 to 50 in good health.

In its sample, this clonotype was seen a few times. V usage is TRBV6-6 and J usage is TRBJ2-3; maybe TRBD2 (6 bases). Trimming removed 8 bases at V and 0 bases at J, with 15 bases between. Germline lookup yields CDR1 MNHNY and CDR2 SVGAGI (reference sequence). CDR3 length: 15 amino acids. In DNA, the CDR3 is TGTGCCAGCCAGCCAGGAGGGGCCAGCACAGATACGCAGTATTTT. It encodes CASQPGGASTDTQYF.

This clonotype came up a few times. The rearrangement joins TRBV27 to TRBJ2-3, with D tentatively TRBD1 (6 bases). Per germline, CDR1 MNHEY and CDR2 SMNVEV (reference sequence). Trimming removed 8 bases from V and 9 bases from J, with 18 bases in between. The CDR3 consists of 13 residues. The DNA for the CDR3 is TGTGCCAGCCGCCTCTCCACAGGGAGAACGCAGTATTTT. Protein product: CASRLSTGRTQYF.

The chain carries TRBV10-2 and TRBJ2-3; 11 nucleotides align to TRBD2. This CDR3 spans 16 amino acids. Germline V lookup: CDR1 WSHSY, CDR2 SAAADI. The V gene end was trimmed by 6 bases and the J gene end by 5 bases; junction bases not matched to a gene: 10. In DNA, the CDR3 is TGCGCCAGCAGAAAGGGACTAGCGGCGTCCGAAGATACGCAGTATTTT. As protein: CASRKGLAASEDTQYF.

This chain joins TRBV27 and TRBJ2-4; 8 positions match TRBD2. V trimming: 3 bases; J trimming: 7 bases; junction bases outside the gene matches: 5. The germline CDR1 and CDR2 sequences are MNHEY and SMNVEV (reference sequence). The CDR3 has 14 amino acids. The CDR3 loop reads CASSFAGGANIQYF. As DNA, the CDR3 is TGTGCCAGCAGTTTTGCGGGGGGCGCTAACATTCAGTACTTC.

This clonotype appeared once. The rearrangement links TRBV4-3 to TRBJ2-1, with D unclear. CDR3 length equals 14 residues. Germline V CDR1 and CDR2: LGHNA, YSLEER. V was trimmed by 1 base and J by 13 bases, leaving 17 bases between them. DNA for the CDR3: TGCGCCAGCAGCCAAGTATGGCCACCTACGTTACAGTTCTTC. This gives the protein CASSQVWPPTLQFF.

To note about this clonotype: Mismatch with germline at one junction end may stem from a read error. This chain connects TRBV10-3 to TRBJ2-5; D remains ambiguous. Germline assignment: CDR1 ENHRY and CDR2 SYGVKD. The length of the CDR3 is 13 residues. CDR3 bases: TGTGCCATCAGTGGAGAAAACCAAGAGACCCGGTACTTC. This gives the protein CAISGENQETRYF.

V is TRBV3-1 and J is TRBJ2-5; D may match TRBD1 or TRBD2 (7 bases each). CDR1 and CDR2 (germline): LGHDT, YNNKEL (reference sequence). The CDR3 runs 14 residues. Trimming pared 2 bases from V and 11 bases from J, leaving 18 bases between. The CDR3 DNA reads TGTGCCAGCAGCCAAAAAACAGGGGCGGGGGAGCAGTACTTC. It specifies CASSQKTGAGEQYF.

The DNA of the CDR3 is TGCAGTGCCACCGAGGACAGCCCTAATGAAAAACTGTTTTTT. Translating gives CSATEDSPNEKLFF. The V and J genes are TRBV20-1 and TRBJ1-4; D might be TRBD1 (6 bases). CDR1 is DFQATT, CDR2 SNEGSKA, per germline (reference sequence). With 6 bases removed from V and 3 bases from J, the gap between germline ends came to 14 bases. The CDR3 spans 14 residues.

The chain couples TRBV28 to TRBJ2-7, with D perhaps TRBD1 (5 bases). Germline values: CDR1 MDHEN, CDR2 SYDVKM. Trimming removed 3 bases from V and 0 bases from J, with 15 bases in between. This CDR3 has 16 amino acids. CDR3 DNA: TGTGCCAGCAGTTTTGTTGGGGCAGGGTCCTCCTACGAGCAGTACTTC. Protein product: CASSFVGAGSSYEQYF.

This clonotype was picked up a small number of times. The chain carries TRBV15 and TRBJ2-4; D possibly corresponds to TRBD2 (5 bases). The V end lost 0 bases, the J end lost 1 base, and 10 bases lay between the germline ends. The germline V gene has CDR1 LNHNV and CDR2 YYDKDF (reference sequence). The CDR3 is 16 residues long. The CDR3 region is CATSRDGGLAKNIQYF. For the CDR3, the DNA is TGTGCCACCAGCAGAGATGGCGGGTTGGCCAAAAACATTCAGTACTTC.

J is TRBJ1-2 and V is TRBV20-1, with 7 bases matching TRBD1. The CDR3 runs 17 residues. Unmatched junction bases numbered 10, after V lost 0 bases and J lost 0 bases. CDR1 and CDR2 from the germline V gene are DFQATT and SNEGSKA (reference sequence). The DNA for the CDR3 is TGCAGTGCTAGAGACGTAATCGGACAGGTGGCTAACTATGGCTACACCTTC. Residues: CSARDVIGQVANYGYTF.

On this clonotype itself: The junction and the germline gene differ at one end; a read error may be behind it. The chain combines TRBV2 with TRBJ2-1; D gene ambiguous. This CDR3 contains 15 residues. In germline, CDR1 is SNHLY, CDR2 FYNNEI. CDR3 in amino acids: CAGSESRNYDNEQFF. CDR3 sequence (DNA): TGTGCCGGCAGTGAATCCAGGAACTATGACAATGAGCAGTTCTTC.